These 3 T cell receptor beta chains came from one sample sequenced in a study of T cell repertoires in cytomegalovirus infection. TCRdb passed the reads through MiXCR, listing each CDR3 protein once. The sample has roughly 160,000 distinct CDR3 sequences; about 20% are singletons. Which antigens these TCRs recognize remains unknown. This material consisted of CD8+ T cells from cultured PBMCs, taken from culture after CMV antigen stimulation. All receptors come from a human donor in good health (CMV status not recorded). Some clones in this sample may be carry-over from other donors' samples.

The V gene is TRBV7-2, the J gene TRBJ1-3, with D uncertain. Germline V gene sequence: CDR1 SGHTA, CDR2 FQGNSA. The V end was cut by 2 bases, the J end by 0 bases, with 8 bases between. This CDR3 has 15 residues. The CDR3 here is CASSLWGDSGNTIYF. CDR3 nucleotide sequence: TGTGCCAGCAGCTTATGGGGTGACTCTGGAAACACCATATATTTT.

The CDR3 protein is CASSQRLAGKTGELFF. The CDR3 DNA follows: TGTGCCAGCAGCCAAAGACTAGCGGGGAAAACCGGGGAGCTGTTTTTT. V is TRBV14 and J is TRBJ2-2, with 11 bases fitting TRBD2. Germline V gene data show CDR1 as SGHDN and CDR2 as FVKESK. The ends lost 2 bases at V and 5 bases at J; junction bases unmatched: 4. The CDR3 is 16 amino acids.

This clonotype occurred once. CDR3 sequence reads: CASSLRLAGGYNEQFF. Written as DNA, the CDR3 is TGTGCCAGCAGCTTAAGACTAGCGGGGGGCTACAATGAGCAGTTCTTC. This chain joins TRBV11-2 and TRBJ2-1; 13 nucleotides line up with TRBD2. In germline, CDR1 is SGHAT, CDR2 FQNNGV. V gave up 2 bases and J gave up 3 bases; unmatched junction bases: 1. This CDR3 contains 16 residues.